Below, one T cell receptor (beta chain) is given with its context. The target antigen is unknown. This record comes from a study of shared clonotypes between healthy human individuals. Study context: The study used three CD4 naive, three CD4 memory, two CD8 naive and one CD8 memory plate per donor.

Sequencing used immunoSEQ multiplex PCR; TCRdb keeps in-frame clones, though not all of them. Among millions of clones listed, 85% to 95% were seen once. V lost 0 bases, J lost 1 base, and 6 bases lay in between. This CDR3 is 15 amino acids long. Germline values: CDR1 SEHNR, CDR2 FQNEAQ (reference sequence). General study findings and limits: Estimated richness values were generally larger in naive subsets than in memory subsets. Only blood underwent sampling, and tissue repertoires likely differ.

This chain connects TRBV7-9 to TRBJ2-2; D gene ambiguous. The sequenced material came from naive CD4+ T cells from PBMCs. Subset described: CD45RA+ positively selected. The receptor comes from a man younger than 30 in good health. Some clones in this sample may be carry-over from other donors' samples. DNA for the CDR3: TGTGCCAGCAGCTTAGCGCGGTGGAACACCGGGGAGCTGTTTTTT. It translates to CASSLARWNTGELFF.